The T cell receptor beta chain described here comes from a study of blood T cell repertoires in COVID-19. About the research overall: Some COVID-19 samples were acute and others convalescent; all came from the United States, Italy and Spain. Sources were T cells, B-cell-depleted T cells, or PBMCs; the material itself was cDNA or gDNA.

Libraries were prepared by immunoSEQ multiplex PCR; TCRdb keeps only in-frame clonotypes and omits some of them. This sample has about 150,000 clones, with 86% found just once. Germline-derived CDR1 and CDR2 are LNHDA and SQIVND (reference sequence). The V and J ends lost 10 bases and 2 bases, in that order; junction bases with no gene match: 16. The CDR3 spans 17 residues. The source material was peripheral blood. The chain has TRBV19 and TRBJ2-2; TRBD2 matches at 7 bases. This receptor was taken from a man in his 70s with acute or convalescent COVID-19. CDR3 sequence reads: CATSPRVLAINTGELFF. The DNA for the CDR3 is TGTGCCACCTCTCCCAGGGTACTAGCGATTAACACCGGGGAGCTGTTTTTT.